Described below is a single T cell receptor (beta chain) sequence and its context. Its antigen remains unidentified. No per-base quality is available; no much larger clone lies one base away. This sample is drawn from a study of cytomegalovirus exposure and HLA in healthy donors (TCRdb year 2017). The study in broad terms: According to an earlier analysis of 550 to 750 of the donors, about 170 million T cells yielded 90 million to 140 million unique TCR beta sequences and 276 Gb of sequence data. The study combined high-throughput TCR immunosequencing, statistical association of individual TCRs with disease status, and machine learning to predict cytomegalovirus infection status. Roughly 5 DR-DQ haplotypes were handled as single units for association and clustering, since linkage in the cohort was strong. A later genetic analysis used genome-wide SNP genotypes for about 60% of the roughly 700 donors, treating that subset as a discovery cohort. The study aimed to test whether signatures of past pathogen exposure could be identified by cataloging public T cell receptors. Every repertoire in the discovery cohort had been generated on one and the same sequencing platform. In an earlier analysis of more than 550 of the donors, high-throughput TCR beta sequencing was used to judge whether each TCR beta V gene segment behaved as functional or pseudogenic. The later analysis used no new phenotypic data to find candidate immune exposures, relying instead on TCR beta sequences and their occurrence across donors. About 280 gigabases of sequencing data and tens of millions of unique TCR sequences were included in an early release covering about 620 HLA-typed donors. The number of typed donors differed by locus: about 629-630 for A, B, C, DRB1 and DQB1; approximately 520 for DQA1; roughly 600 for DPA1; and about 470 for DPB1. The study profiled the T cell repertoires of some 610 subjects by immunosequencing and related them to cytomegalovirus serostatus. Among the roughly 380 genotyped donors, 75% to 90% belonged to the genetic ancestry cluster associated with self-reported Caucasian donors. Among around 400 genotyped donors of the cohort, an average of about 240,000 unique TCR beta nucleotide sequences were sequenced per donor, roughly a sixth of them non-productive. A separate validation cohort of about 110 different subjects was used in addition to the roughly 620-subject first cohort. Both class I and class II loci were covered by HLA typing, at four-digit resolution. Alongside the repertoire data, information on donor age, sex, ethnicity and CMV serostatus was compiled. A later analysis re-analyzed previously published TCR beta repertoires from about 600 donors and added high-resolution HLA genotyping to study TCR occurrence patterns. What the authors observed across the whole study: In a later analysis, TCR association rates were found to vary across HLA loci, with the most associated TCRs seen for DRB1 alleles and the fewest for HLA-C alleles. In vitro tests confirmed that a few of the cytomegalovirus-associated TCR beta chains recognize cytomegalovirus antigens. Broadly in line with IMGT annotations, most TCR beta V segments showed up in productive rearrangements about 87% or about 30% of the time in an earlier analysis of several hundred of the donors. Correlated functional status among segregating V segments might reflect linkage disequilibrium, but an unknown experimental factor could not be ruled out. In a later genetic analysis, fewer N-insertions in productive TCRs were reported among donors in an Asian-associated ancestry cluster than the roughly 640-donor mean. A group of highly shared sequence variants was considered likely to be a technical artifact of the sequencing pipeline. Some 16 rarely observed V segments, including chromosome 9 orphons, were excluded from the earlier analysis of about 600 of the donors because counts were too low. According to a later analysis, most CMV-associated TCR beta chains appeared to be HLA-restricted, and the HLA associations seemed to be driven largely by CMV exposure. A total of 164 TCR beta chains were listed by the study as associated with cytomegalovirus. Because HLA typing was unavailable for some donors at each locus, only the typed subset was used in association tests. This cohort had only TCR beta chains sequenced, and the lack of alpha or paired-chain data limited which features could be detected. The classifier was reported to diagnose cytomegalovirus status with high specificity and sensitivity in both the original cohort and the validation cohort. Several of the top co-occurrence clusters appeared to be linked to parvovirus B19, influenza, CMV and Epstein-Barr virus, according to a later analysis. In a later analysis, HLA-associated TCR beta chains were found to be more clonally expanded and to have lower generation probabilities than equally common non-associated chains. CMV serostatus was the only immune exposure information available for the cohort. A further reported finding was that TCR beta sequences accurately predicted the HLA-A and HLA-B alleles for most subjects in the first cohort. Across donors, most TCR sequences were observed very rarely, whereas some public TCRs were present in many individuals. It was suggested by the authors that the approach could potentially be generalized to other disease states and immunological phenotypes. Presence/absence analyses assumed roughly uniform sequencing depth across donors, an assumption that may not hold. An association between a missense DCLRE1C variant and V-gene and J-gene trimming of TCR beta chains was found in a later genetic analysis and replicated in an independent cohort. A later analysis associated some 17,000 TCR beta sequences with specific HLA alleles at a false discovery rate of 0.05. When HLA alleles, especially DR and DQ, strongly co-occurred, attributing TCR associations to individual alleles was difficult.

The cohort was made up of 500 to 800 healthy bone marrow donors. Cohort members were all nominally healthy when sampled, although unrecorded immune exposures were likely present. The donor tested CMV seropositive, placing the donor among the roughly 270 seropositive members of the cohort. Each donor provided a peripheral blood sample, and peripheral blood mononuclear cells were used for TCR beta sequencing. Genomic DNA was extracted from the blood cell samples with the Qiagen DNeasy Blood Extraction Kit. Library preparation employed the immunoSEQ multiplex PCR assay. The multiplex PCR relied on a mix of 60 forward primers for TCR Vbeta segments and 13 reverse primers for TCR Jbeta segments. The CDR3 region of rearranged TCR beta genes was amplified from genomic DNA by a multiplex PCR assay. Amplified TCR beta libraries were sequenced as 87-base-pair reads on the Illumina HiSeq System. Turning to the authors' computational methods: A later analysis tallied 80 million to 95 million unique TCR beta chains across the 550 to 850 repertoires, and approximately 9.9 million of those chains were shared by two or more donors. A nearest-neighbor algorithm error-corrected the raw reads and collapsed the reads into unique sequences, merging closely related sequences to remove PCR and sequencing errors. To assign V, D and J gene segments, CDR3 sequences were aligned to IMGT reference sequences. For a sequence to be retained, at least a six-nucleotide match to both a V gene segment and a J gene segment was required. Rearrangements were called productive when the CDR3 lacked stop codons and stayed in frame with V and J; all others were non-productive. CDR3 was defined according to IMGT convention as the region running from the second conserved V-encoded cysteine to the conserved J-encoded phenylalanine. The earlier analysis of 587 of the donors excluded sequences that lacked an unambiguous match to a single V gene segment. In an earlier analysis of approximately 610 of the donors, V segments were called functional above 56.7% productive rearrangements and were called segregating when the between-donor standard deviation exceeded 5%. A statistical classification framework was built to diagnose cytomegalovirus status from the catalog of TCR beta chain sequences. A later analysis assigned V and J genes by comparing TCR nucleotide sequences with IMGT/GENE-DB human TR gene sequences. In a later analysis, CDR3 sequences and most-parsimonious VDJ recombination scenarios were assigned using the TCRdist pipeline. In a later analysis, every TCR beta chain was defined by the combination of its CDR3 amino acid sequence and its V-gene family, and reads without a unique V-gene family were dropped. A later analysis removed over 500 highly shared, low-generation-probability nucleotide sequences to deal with suspected cross-contamination and a sequencing artifact. A later analysis calculated a clonal expansion index for each public chain from normalized within-repertoire ranks of inferred template counts. A later analysis computed generation probabilities with a VDJ recombination model fitted to out-of-frame rearrangements, and checked the results against IGoR. Hypergeometric tests were used in a later analysis to score TCR-TCR, TCR-HLA and TCR-CMV co-occurrence, with a repertoire-size bias correction applied to the TCR pairs. False discovery rates were estimated in a later analysis by permuting HLA or CMV assignments 20 times. A later analysis grouped co-occurring TCRs with DBSCAN, adding TCRdist sequence similarity when clustering within HLA-allele-positive subsets. Repertoires with fewer than 30,000 or more than 120,000 public chains, plus five repertoires with anomalous nucleotide sharing, were excluded from co-occurrence clustering. The table comes from immuneACCESS by way of TCRdb, which keeps in-frame sequences with V and J called. Part of the clones is missing from these tables; in studies checked, under half for an unresolved V gene and the rest for unknown reasons. The V and J calls and the clone size are those of that table, but D and trimming were determined from the DNA. The sample table contains under 40,000 clones; only one count was recorded for 60% to 80% of them. Of the sample, 7% to 10% is held by the ten largest clones.

The sequencing sample was made of PBMCs. This TCR was sampled from a woman in her 30s in good health and CMV-seropositive.

The nucleotide sequence is given as TGTGCCAGTAGTGGACAGGGGGCTTCAACAGATACGCAGTATTTT. The translation is CASSGQGASTDTQYF. The sequence joins TRBV19 to TRBJ2-3, with 11 middle bases fitting TRBD1. According to the germline V gene (reference sequence), CDR1 reads LNHDA and CDR2 reads SQIVND. V ends up 5 bases short and J 3 bases short, with an unmatched junction base count of 4. Spanning cysteine to phenylalanine, the CDR3 consists of 15 amino acids. This entry keeps only the CDR3 DNA: 45 bases, framed from base 1.